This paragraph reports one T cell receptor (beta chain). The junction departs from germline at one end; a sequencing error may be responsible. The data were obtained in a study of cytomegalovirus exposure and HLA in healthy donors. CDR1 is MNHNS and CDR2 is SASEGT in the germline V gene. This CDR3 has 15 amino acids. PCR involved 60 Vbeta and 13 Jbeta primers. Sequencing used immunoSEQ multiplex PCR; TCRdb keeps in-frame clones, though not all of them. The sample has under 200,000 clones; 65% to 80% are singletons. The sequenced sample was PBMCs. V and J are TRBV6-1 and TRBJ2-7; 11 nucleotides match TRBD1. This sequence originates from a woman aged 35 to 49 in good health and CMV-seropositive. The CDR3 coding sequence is TGTGCCAGCAGCGAAGCGGGACAGGGGGTATACGAGCAGTACTTC. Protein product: CASSEAGQGVYEQYF.